The next 24 T cell receptor beta chains were all read from a single sample in a study of cytomegalovirus exposure and HLA in healthy donors. PCR was performed using 60 Vbeta and 13 Jbeta primers. Libraries were prepared by immunoSEQ multiplex PCR; TCRdb keeps only in-frame clonotypes and omits some of them. This sample has just over 95,000 clones, with about four fifths found just once. Sequences were obtained from PBMCs. Every receptor here comes from a woman in her forties in good health and CMV-seronegative.

V usage is TRBV27 and J usage is TRBJ1-2, with TRBD1 matching 9 bases. CDR3 length: 13 residues. Germline V lookup: CDR1 MNHEY, CDR2 SMNVEV (reference sequence). Losses at the gene ends were 4 bases for V and 4 bases for J; bases not matched to a gene: 1. The CDR3, as DNA: TGTGCCAGCAGTTCGGGACAGGGCTATGGCTACACCTTC. It specifies CASSSGQGYGYTF.

The V gene is TRBV6-5, the J gene TRBJ1-2, with a weak D call TRBD1 (6 bases). This CDR3 contains 13 residues. In germline, CDR1 is MNHEY, CDR2 SVGAGI. Trimming cost V 8 bases and J 2 bases, with 12 bases left between them. In DNA, the CDR3 is TGTGCCAGCCGGCCACAGGGAAACTATGGCTACACCTTC. It is translated as CASRPQGNYGYTF.

The chain links TRBV6-5 to TRBJ1-2; D may be TRBD1 (6 bases). Germline CDR1 MNHEY, CDR2 SVGAGI. The CDR3 length is 14 residues. Between the trimmed V and J ends, which lost 0 bases and 4 bases, there was a span of 9 bases. The CDR3 DNA reads TGTGCCAGCAGTTACTCGCAGGGGACCTATGGCTACACCTTC. This codes for CASSYSQGTYGYTF.

The chain couples TRBV6-6 to TRBJ1-3; perhaps TRBD1 as D (6 bases). The CDR3 has 16 amino acids. V was pared by 3 bases and J by 0 bases, with 12 bases between. Germline V lookup: CDR1 MNHNY, CDR2 SVGAGI (reference sequence). CDR3 amino acids: CASSYPGVGSGNTIYF. DNA for the CDR3: TGTGCCAGCAGTTATCCAGGGGTCGGCTCTGGAAACACCATATATTTT.

The rearrangement joins TRBV5-8 to TRBJ1-2, with TRBD1 identical over 7 bases. Germline trimming cut 3 bases from V and 5 bases from J; bases unmatched to any gene: 7. Germline lookup yields CDR1 SGHTS and CDR2 YDEGEE. This CDR3 is 14 amino acids long. The CDR3 region is CASSWGQTLYGYTF. CDR3 nucleotide sequence: TGTGCCAGCAGCTGGGGACAGACTCTGTATGGCTACACCTTC.

The genes are TRBV2 and TRBJ2-7; 9 bases are a match to TRBD2. CDR3 length: 15 amino acids. Losses at the gene ends were 3 bases for V and 3 bases for J; bases not matched to a gene: 6. Looked up from germline, CDR1 is SNHLY and CDR2 is FYNNEI. CDR3 sequence (DNA): TGTGCCAGCAGTGATTCTAGCGGGACCAACTACGAGCAGTACTTC. It translates to CASSDSSGTNYEQYF.

The CDR3 DNA reads TGTGCCAGCAGCCAATCAACAGGGGCCCAGCATTTT. It is translated as CASSQSTGAQHF. The chain employs TRBV4-2 and TRBJ1-5; 7 bases fit TRBD1. The CDR3 has 12 amino acids. CDR1 is LGHNA and CDR2 is YNFKEQ in the germline V gene. Unmatched junction bases numbered 3, after V lost 2 bases and J lost 11 bases.

V is TRBV5-4 and J is TRBJ2-7, with D maybe TRBD1 (6 bases). The CDR3 runs 12 residues. Trimming left V 4 bases short and J 3 bases short, with 8 bases between. Germline assignment: CDR1 SGHNT and CDR2 YYREEE (reference sequence). CDR3 region: CASSLQGYEQYF. As DNA, the CDR3 is TGTGCCAGCAGCCTACAGGGCTACGAGCAGTACTTC. The full variable domain, with the rest looked up from reference TRBV5-4 and TRBJ2-7, is ETGVTQSPTHLIKTRGQQVTLRCSSQSGHNTVSWYQQALGQGPQFIFQYYREEENGRGNFPPRFSGLQFPNYSSELNVNALELDDSALYLCASSLQGYEQYFGPGTRLTVT.

This clone was detected only a few times. The V gene is TRBV7-9, the J gene TRBJ2-7; TRBD1 matches 7 bases. V trimming: 6 bases; J trimming: 4 bases; junction bases outside the gene matches: 18. The CDR3 covers 17 residues. Germline V gene lookup returns CDR1 SEHNR and CDR2 FQNEAQ (reference sequence). CDR3 residues: CASSSSESGTAVYEQYF. For the CDR3, the DNA is TGTGCCAGCAGTTCCAGCGAGTCCGGGACAGCTGTTTACGAGCAGTACTTC.

CDR3 amino acids: CASSAGTDEQYF. CDR3 coding DNA: TGTGCCAGCAGCGCGGGGACTGACGAGCAGTACTTC. The rearrangement links TRBV5-6 to TRBJ2-7; possibly TRBD2 for D (6 bases). Trimming took 4 bases from V and 5 from J, leaving 10 bases between them. This CDR3 has 12 residues. The germline CDR1 and CDR2 sequences are SGHDT and YYEEEE.

The chain employs TRBV9 and TRBJ2-6; D uncertain. The CDR3 is made up of 14 amino acids. Trimming left V 0 bases short and J 3 bases short, with 4 bases between. Per germline, CDR1 SGDLS and CDR2 YYNGEE. The CDR3 nucleotides are TGTGCCAGCAGCGTAGATCTTGGGGCCAACGTCCTGACTTTC. This encodes CASSVDLGANVLTF.

The rearrangement uses TRBV7-2 and TRBJ2-1; 7 bases are shared with TRBD1. CDR3 length: 16 residues. With V trimmed by 6 bases and J by 5 bases, 13 bases remained unmatched. CDR1 SGHTA and CDR2 FQGNSA come from the germline V gene. In nucleotides, the CDR3 is TGTGCCAGCAGATGGGACAGTGGGGTTCGTAACAATGAGCAGTTCTTC. Amino acid sequence: CASRWDSGVRNNEQFF.

The V call is TRBV5-1, the J call TRBJ1-1; D perhaps matches TRBD1 (6 bases). The germline V gene encodes CDR1 SGHRS and CDR2 YFSETQ. V was pared by 2 bases and J by 1 base, with 9 bases between. CDR3 length: 14 amino acids. This CDR3 reads CASSLQGRNTEAFF. As DNA, the CDR3 is TGCGCCAGCAGCTTACAGGGTAGGAACACTGAAGCTTTCTTT.

The J gene is TRBJ1-2, the V gene TRBV2, with 10 positions matching TRBD1. Per the germline V gene, CDR1 is SNHLY and CDR2 is FYNNEI. V gave up 4 bases and J gave up 4 bases; unmatched junction bases: 6. The CDR3 spans 15 residues. CDR3: CASSAGQGEIYGYTF. The CDR3 DNA reads as TGTGCCAGCAGTGCCGGACAGGGGGAAATCTATGGCTACACCTTC.

This rearrangement joins TRBV25-1 to TRBJ2-1; D call uncertain. This CDR3 has 13 amino acids. Germline V lookup: CDR1 MGHDK, CDR2 SYGVNS. Trimming cost V 3 bases and J 7 bases, with 10 bases left between them. The CDR3 DNA sequence: TGTGCCAGCAGTGAGTCGCAGAGGAATGAGCAGTTCTTC. Its protein product is CASSESQRNEQFF.

V and J are TRBV7-3 and TRBJ2-2, with 15 bases identical to TRBD2. CDR3 length: 17 residues. Germline lookup yields CDR1 SGHTA and CDR2 FQGTGA. With 5 bases clipped from V and 4 bases from J, the junction kept 5 bases outside the gene matches. CDR3 in DNA: TGTGCCAGCAGCCCCGGACTAGCGGGGGGGTCCACCGGGGAGCTGTTTTTT. Amino acids: CASSPGLAGGSTGELFF.

The rearrangement uses TRBV5-1 and TRBJ1-6; maybe TRBD1 (5 bases). This CDR3 region has 15 residues. Deletions cut 3 bases from V and 6 bases from J, with 13 bases between. From germline, CDR1 is SGHRS and CDR2 YFSETQ. Here the CDR3 DNA reads TGCGCCAGCAGCTGGAGGGACGGATCTAATTCACCCCTCCACTTT. It yields the protein CASSWRDGSNSPLHF.

The chain links TRBV7-9 to TRBJ1-4, with a tentative D call TRBD1 (5 bases). The ends were cut back, 2 bases at V and 7 bases at J, with 11 bases in the middle. The CDR3 contains 14 residues. CDR1 is SEHNR, CDR2 FQNEAQ, per germline (reference sequence). The CDR3 region is CASSLMQGGEKLFF. The CDR3 DNA is TGTGCCAGCAGCTTAATGCAGGGCGGTGAAAAACTGTTTTTT. Full variable domain (missing parts from reference TRBV7-9 and TRBJ1-4): DTGVSQNPRHKITKRGQNVTFRCDPISEHNRLYWYRQTLGQGPEFLTYFQNEAQLEKSRLLSDRFSAERPKGSFSTLEIQRTEQGDSAMYLCASSLMQGGEKLFFGSGTQLSVL.

This chain connects TRBV2 to TRBJ2-3, with a tentative D call TRBD2 (5 bases). The ends were cut back, 2 bases at V and 6 bases at J, with 15 bases in the middle. CDR3 length: 15 residues. CDR1 SNHLY and CDR2 FYNNEI come from the germline V gene. For the CDR3, the DNA is TGTGCCAGCAGTGAATGGGCTCCACCGGGGGATACGCAGTATTTT. Its translation: CASSEWAPPGDTQYF.

This rearrangement joins TRBV27 to TRBJ1-2, with D possibly TRBD1 on 5 matching bases. CDR1 and CDR2 from the germline V gene are MNHEY and SMNVEV (reference sequence). The V gene lost 5 bases and the J gene lost 4 bases, with 17 bases spanning the gap. This CDR3 comprises 15 residues. The DNA of the CDR3 is TGTGCCAGCAGTCCAAATCCTGCAGGGCTCTATGGCTACACCTTC. Translated: CASSPNPAGLYGYTF.

J is TRBJ1-2 and V is TRBV5-8; a weak D match, TRBD1 (5 bases). Trimming shortened V by 4 bases and J by 4 bases, and 23 bases separated the two germline ends. The germline V gene has CDR1 SGHTS and CDR2 YDEGEE. The CDR3 covers 17 residues. This CDR3 reads CASSPLGVDRVFYGYTF. The CDR3 nucleotides read TGTGCCAGCAGCCCACTCGGCGTCGACAGAGTATTCTATGGCTACACCTTC.

This clone has a single count. The chain links TRBV6-1 to TRBJ1-1; D unclear. Germline V gene sequence: CDR1 MNHNS, CDR2 SASEGT. The CDR3 covers 14 residues. Trimming took 8 bases from V and 3 from J, leaving 16 bases between them. DNA for the CDR3: TGTGCCAGCCCTCCCCGGGGTATGGACACTGAAGCTTTCTTT. It yields the protein CASPPRGMDTEAFF.

The chain recombines TRBV4-1 with TRBJ2-7; D is perhaps TRBD2 (7 bases). Per the germline V gene, CDR1 is MGHRA and CDR2 is YSYEKL. V was pared by 1 base and J by 0 bases, with 13 bases between. The CDR3 runs to 16 residues. The CDR3 spells CASSQGGGPSSYEQYF. CDR3 nucleotide sequence: TGCGCCAGCAGCCAAGGCGGGGGCCCCAGCTCCTACGAGCAGTACTTC.

This sequence joins TRBV5-1 and TRBJ1-4; no reliable D call. V lost 5 bases to trimming and J lost 3 bases, with 11 bases between them. The CDR3 is made up of 14 amino acids. CDR1 and CDR2 from the germline V gene are SGHRS and YFSETQ. The CDR3 is CASRADMANEKLFF. In nucleotides, the CDR3 is TGCGCCAGCAGAGCCGACATGGCTAATGAAAAACTGTTTTTT. Full variable domain (outside the CDR3, taken from reference TRBV5-1 and TRBJ1-4): KAGVTQTPRYLIKTRGQQVTLSCSPISGHRSVSWYQQTPGQGLQFLFEYFSETQRNKGNFPGRFSGRQFSNSRSEMNVSTLELGDSALYLCASRADMANEKLFFGSGTQLSVL.